Listed below are T cell receptor beta chains from one sample, sequenced in a study of blood T cell repertoires in COVID-19. Generated by immunoSEQ multiplex PCR, the TCRdb table keeps only in-frame clones and is missing some. The table includes tens of thousands of clones, 88% detected once. Sequenced sample: peripheral blood. The receptors shown here come from a human donor in a cohort sampled during active COVID-19. Both conserved end residues are part of each CDR3. The order of the fields is V gene, J gene, D gene, CDR3 length, clone size, CDR3 protein, CDR3 DNA. A D gene is named only where the DNA matches it firmly. Part of the rows lack a size; the others show once, few, many or a class for expanded clones.

V gene: TRBV29-1; J gene: TRBJ1-1; D gene: NA; CDR3 length: 13; clone size: NA; CDR3 protein: CSVVRVMNTEAFF; CDR3 DNA: TGCAGCGTTGTTCGGGTAATGAACACTGAAGCTTTCTTT
V gene: TRBV12-3/TRBV12-4; J gene: TRBJ2-2; D gene: NA; CDR3 length: 11; clone size: once; CDR3 protein: CASSLSGELFF; CDR3 DNA: TGTGCCAGCAGTCTATCCGGGGAGCTGTTTTTT
V gene: TRBV7-2; J gene: TRBJ2-7; D gene: NA; CDR3 length: 17; clone size: once; CDR3 protein: CASSSPLTDTTSYEQYF; CDR3 DNA: TGTGCCAGCAGCTCTCCCCTGACAGATACCACCTCCTACGAGCAGTACTTC
V gene: TRBV12-3/TRBV12-4; J gene: TRBJ1-2; D gene: NA; CDR3 length: 13; clone size: NA; CDR3 protein: CASTAFGNYGYTF; CDR3 DNA: TGTGCCAGCACCGCCTTCGGGAACTATGGCTACACCTTC
V gene: TRBV2; J gene: TRBJ1-5; D gene: TRBD1; CDR3 length: 12; clone size: few; CDR3 protein: CASTTGTQPQHF; CDR3 DNA: TGTGCCAGTACGACAGGGACTCAGCCCCAGCATTTT
V gene: TRBV6-2/TRBV6-3; J gene: TRBJ2-3; D gene: NA; CDR3 length: 14; clone size: NA; CDR3 protein: CASSEDRNTDTQYF; CDR3 DNA: TGTGCCAGCAGTGAGGACAGAAACACAGATACGCAGTATTTT
V gene: TRBV2; J gene: TRBJ2-1; D gene: TRBD1; CDR3 length: 12; clone size: NA; CDR3 protein: CAVQGVYNEQFF; CDR3 DNA: TGTGCCGTTCAGGGGGTTTACAATGAGCAGTTCTTC
V gene: TRBV19; J gene: TRBJ1-1; D gene: NA; CDR3 length: 13; clone size: NA; CDR3 protein: CASSIGQNTEAFF; CDR3 DNA: TGTGCCAGTAGTATCGGACAGAACACTGAAGCTTTCTTT
V gene: TRBV7-2; J gene: TRBJ1-3; D gene: TRBD1; CDR3 length: 15; clone size: NA; CDR3 protein: CASSLDGTGDYTIYF; CDR3 DNA: TGTGCCAGCAGCTTAGATGGGACAGGGGATTACACCATATATTTT
V gene: TRBV13; J gene: TRBJ1-3; D gene: TRBD1; CDR3 length: 16; clone size: NA; CDR3 protein: CASSFWTGGFGNTIYF; CDR3 DNA: TGTGCCAGCAGCTTCTGGACAGGGGGCTTTGGAAACACCATATATTTT
V gene: TRBV6-1; J gene: TRBJ1-1; D gene: NA; CDR3 length: 15; clone size: few; CDR3 protein: CASSEARRMNTEAFF; CDR3 DNA: TGTGCCAGCAGTGAAGCGAGGCGGATGAACACTGAAGCTTTCTTT
V gene: TRBV28; J gene: TRBJ2-7; D gene: NA; CDR3 length: 14; clone size: NA; CDR3 protein: CASSLNSNPYEQYF; CDR3 DNA: TGTGCCAGCAGTTTAAACTCGAACCCCTACGAGCAGTACTTC
V gene: TRBV2; J gene: TRBJ2-5; D gene: NA; CDR3 length: 13; clone size: NA; CDR3 protein: CASSNTLWETQYF; CDR3 DNA: TGTGCCAGCAGTAATACCCTATGGGAGACCCAGTACTTC
V gene: TRBV15; J gene: TRBJ2-1; D gene: TRBD1; CDR3 length: 20; clone size: once; CDR3 protein: CATSREVGQERLSTYNEQFF; CDR3 DNA: TGTGCCACCAGCAGAGAGGTAGGACAGGAAAGGTTAAGCACCTACAATGAGCAGTTCTTC